This T cell receptor beta chain originates from a study of cytomegalovirus exposure and HLA in healthy donors. General study points: The authors later found TCR association rates varying by HLA locus, with DRB1 most and HLA-C fewest. Analyses of presence and absence presupposed an approximately uniform sequencing depth across donors. TCR beta sequences numbering roughly 18,000 were associated with HLA alleles at 0.05 false discovery rate in a later analysis. Most likely, a cluster of highly shared sequence variants arose as a sequencing artifact.

This CDR3 contains 15 residues. CDR1 and CDR2 (germline): SGHTA, FQGNSA. The PCR employed 60 Vbeta primers together with 13 Jbeta primers. Some clones are missing from TCRdb's copy, which holds only in-frame ones; the method was immunoSEQ multiplex PCR. The table lists under 150,000 clones, approximately 83% of them singletons, with 2.5% in the top ten. As concerns this clone: Antigen specificity is unknown.

The V call is TRBV7-2, the J call TRBJ2-5, with 7 bases fitting TRBD1. The assigned J gene may be wrong: the sequence end matches TRBJ2-7 better. The sequenced sample was PBMCs. The clonotype originates from a male donor in good health and CMV-seronegative. CDR3 sequence (DNA): TGTGCCAGCAGCCGCGACAGGGATCCAACCTACGAGCAGTACTTC. Amino acids: CASSRDRDPTYEQYF.